This T cell receptor beta chain emerged from a study of early T cells in non-severe SARS-CoV-2 infection (dated by TCRdb to about 2021). About the full investigation: TCR sequencing used bulk RNA from unsorted whole blood, so alpha and beta chains could not be paired.

Deletion took 0 bases off V and 8 bases off J, with a span of 5 bases between the germline ends. From its cysteine to its phenylalanine, the CDR3 spans 12 amino acids. Here the CDR3 DNA is all that survives: 36 bases in frame from base 1. According to the germline V gene, CDR1 reads MNHNS and CDR2 reads SASEGT. The study was a case-control design nested within a healthcare worker cohort in London, UK, with weekly nasopharyngeal swab PCR tests and blood sampling. Healthcare workers were recruited during the week of the UK lockdown, between 23 and 31 March 2020, and followed weekly for up to 16 weeks. Regarding this clonotype: Its antigen remains unidentified. No much larger clonotype is one base removed from it; base qualities were not supplied.

The investigation overall reported the following: VDJdb matching was skewed toward anti-spike CD8 responses, so virus-specific expansions were likely underestimated and private and CD4 specificities were missed.

Library creation used 5' RACE. The sequencing machine was a NextSeq 500. Unique molecular identifiers were attached to individual cDNA molecules in the TCR library protocol so that sequencing error and PCR bias could be corrected. TCR alpha and beta chains were both sequenced, and the abundances of alpha and beta sequences in each sample were closely correlated with each other. The study's own analysis went as follows. Decombinator V4 was used to annotate the V gene, J gene and CDR3 of the TCR sequences. Expanded TCRs were defined as changing significantly between any two time points under a Poisson model with p below 0.0001. TCR abundances were normalised to the total number of TCRs sequenced per sample and expressed as counts per million. MAIT TCRs were defined by TRAV1-2 paired with TRAJ12, TRAJ20 or TRAJ33, and iNKT TCRs by TRAV10 paired with TRAJ18. VDJdb, accessed 1 November 2021, was searched for CMV, EBV and SARS-CoV-2 annotated TCRs, with TCRs annotated for multiple antigens excluded. The public sequencing data were trimmed at Q25 with fastp and processed into clonotypes with MiXCR by TCRdb, which kept only in-frame beta chains. Rows merge per CDR3 protein into single entries with the most common DNA and genes. The V and J calls were determined by TCRdb, not by the authors. The table for this sample lists roughly 57,000 distinct CDR3 sequences; under 15% of them were counted only once. The ten most abundant clones make up roughly 1.4% of the sample.

The specimen was whole blood. The sequence came from an adult who was a healthcare worker with PCR-confirmed SARS-CoV-2 infection or an uninfected control (not recorded which). The sequence is built from TRBV6-1 and TRBJ2-1; no D gene call is confident. At the DNA level, the sequence is TGTGCCAGCAGTGAAGCGGGGTATGAGCAGTTCTTC. The resulting protein is CASSEAGYEQFF.